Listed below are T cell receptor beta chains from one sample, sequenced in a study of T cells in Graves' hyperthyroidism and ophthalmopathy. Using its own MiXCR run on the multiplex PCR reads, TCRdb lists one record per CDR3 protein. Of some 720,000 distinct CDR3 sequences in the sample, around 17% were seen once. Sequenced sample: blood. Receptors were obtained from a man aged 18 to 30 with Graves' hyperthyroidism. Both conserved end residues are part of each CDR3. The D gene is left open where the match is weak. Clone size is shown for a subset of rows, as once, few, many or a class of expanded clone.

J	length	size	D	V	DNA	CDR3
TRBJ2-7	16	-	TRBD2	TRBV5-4	TGTGCCAGCAGCTCGGGACTAGCGGGAGCCCCCCACGAGCAGTACTTC	CASSSGLAGAPHEQYF
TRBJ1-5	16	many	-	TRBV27	TGTGCCAGCAGACCTCAGGTCGGGCCCTTCAATCAGCCCCAGCATTTT	CASRPQVGPFNQPQHF
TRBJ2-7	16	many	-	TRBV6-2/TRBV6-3	TGTGCCAGCAGTTACTCGCCGACAATGAGCTCCTACGAGCAGTACTTC	CASSYSPTMSSYEQYF
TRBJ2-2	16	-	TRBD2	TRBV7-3	TGTGCCAGCAGCTTAACGATACGGGAGGGGACCGGGGAGCTGTTTTTT	CASSLTIREGTGELFF
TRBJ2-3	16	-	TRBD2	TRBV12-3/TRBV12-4	TGTGTCAGCAGTTTAGGGGTGGGAGGGAGCACAGATACGCAGTATTTT	CVSSLGVGGSTDTQYF
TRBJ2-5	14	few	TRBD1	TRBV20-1	TGCAGTGCTAGGGAAAGACAGGGGTGGAAGACCCAGTACTTC	CSARERQGWKTQYF
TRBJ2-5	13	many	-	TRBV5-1	TGCGCCAGCAGCTCGGGACCTCAAGAGACCCAGTACTTC	CASSSGPQETQYF
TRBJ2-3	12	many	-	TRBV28	TGTGCCAGCAAGATGAGCACAGATACGCAGTATTTT	CASKMSTDTQYF
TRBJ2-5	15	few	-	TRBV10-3	TGTGCCATCAGTGAGGCAAGACAGCCGCAAGAGACCCAGTACTTC	CAISEARQPQETQYF
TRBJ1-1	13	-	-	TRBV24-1	TGTGCCACCAGTGATTGGGGGTACAATGAAGCTTTCTTT	CATSDWGYNEAFF
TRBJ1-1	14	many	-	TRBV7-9	TGTGCCAGCAGCCCTGGACGGGAGAACACTGAAGCTTTCTTT	CASSPGRENTEAFF
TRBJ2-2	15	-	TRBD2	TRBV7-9	TGTGCCAGCAGACCTACTAGCGCTGCATCCGGGGAGCTGTTTTTT	CASRPTSAASGELFF
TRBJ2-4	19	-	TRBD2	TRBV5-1	TGCGCCAGCAGCCCGGGACTAGCAGCCCCCGGGGCGGCCAAAAACATTCAGTACTTC	CASSPGLAAPGAAKNIQYF
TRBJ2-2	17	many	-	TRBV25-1	TGTGCCAGCAGTGATTTCCTACAGGGACCGAACACCGGGGAGCTGTTTTTT	CASSDFLQGPNTGELFF
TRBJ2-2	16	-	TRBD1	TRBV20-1	TGCAGTGCTAGAGATGGGCGGACAGGGGAAACCGGGGAGCTGTTTTTT	CSARDGRTGETGELFF
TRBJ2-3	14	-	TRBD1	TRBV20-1	TGCAGTGCTCCCGGGACAGGGGAGGCAGATACGCAGTATTTT	CSAPGTGEADTQYF
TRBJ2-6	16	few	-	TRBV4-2	TGTGCCAGCAGCCAAGTTCGGGTCTCTGGGGCCAACGTCCTGACTTTC	CASSQVRVSGANVLTF
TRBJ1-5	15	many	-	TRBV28	TGTGCCAGCAGTTTAATGGGGGGAGGGAATCAGCCCCAGCATTTT	CASSLMGGGNQPQHF
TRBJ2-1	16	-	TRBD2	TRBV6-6	TGTGCCAGCAGTTACTCGATAGCGGGAGGTTTGGGTGAGCAGTTCTTC	CASSYSIAGGLGEQFF
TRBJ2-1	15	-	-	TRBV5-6	TGTGCCAGCAGTTACAGACCCACACGGGACAATGAGCAGTTCTTC	CASSYRPTRDNEQFF
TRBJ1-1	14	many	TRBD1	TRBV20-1	TGCAGTGCTCCGTTTGGGACAGGGGGCACTGAAGCTTTCTTT	CSAPFGTGGTEAFF
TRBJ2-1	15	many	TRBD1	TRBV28	TGTGCCAGCAGTCCCGACAGGGGGTGGAGGAATGAGCAGTTCTTC	CASSPDRGWRNEQFF
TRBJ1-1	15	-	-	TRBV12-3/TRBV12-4	TGTGCCAGCAAGAGCACACTCCGGGACGACACTGAAGCTTTCTTT	CASKSTLRDDTEAFF
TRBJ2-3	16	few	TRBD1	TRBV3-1	TGTGCCAGCAGCCCTAATTCGGGACAGGGCACAGATACGCAGTATTTT	CASSPNSGQGTDTQYF
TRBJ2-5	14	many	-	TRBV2	TGTGCCAGCAGTGTGTCTCTTAAGGGCGAGACCCAGTACTTC	CASSVSLKGETQYF
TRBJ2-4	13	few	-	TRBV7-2	TGTGCCAGCACCACTTCGTCTTCAAACATTCAGTACTTC	CASTTSSSNIQYF
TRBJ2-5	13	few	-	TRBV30	TGTGCCTGGGGGACTTTAAGCTTAGAGACCCAGTACTTC	CAWGTLSLETQYF